This entry features one T cell receptor (beta chain) sequence. Trimming removed 1 base from V and 4 bases from J, with 7 bases in between. CDR1 is SNHLY and CDR2 is FYNNEI in the germline V gene. The CDR3 totals 13 residues. Assay: immunoSEQ multiplex PCR; the TCRdb copy retains only in-frame clones and omits some. The top ten hold roughly 3.2% of the sample, which has just under 85,000 clones, roughly 90% seen once. This entry belongs to a study of glioma-infiltrating T cells after dendritic cell vaccination. The rearrangement uses TRBV2 and TRBJ2-5, with unresolved D. Sequencing used blood, obtained before dendritic cell vaccination. The TCR comes from a human donor with glioblastoma. Here the CDR3 reads CASSEDGLETQYF. For the CDR3, the DNA is TGTGCCAGCAGTGAAGACGGGTTAGAGACCCAGTACTTC.